Following are 11 T cell receptor beta chains from one sample sequenced in a study of regulatory T cells. Study-level points and caveats: In CD3G-deficient patients, conventional CD4+ T cells were enriched for hydrophobic CDR3 residues at positions 6 and 7.

No antigen has been identified for these receptors. The PCR used 52 TRBV and 13 TRBJ primers. Assay used: immunoSEQ multiplex PCR; TCRdb lists only in-frame clones, some missing. The sample consists of about 35,000 clones, 75% to 90% of them appearing once. Sequenced sample: conventional CD4+ T cells sorted from blood. These receptors came from a person under 35 with CD3G deficiency.

The table lists this clone with a few counts. The chain joins TRBV28 to TRBJ2-3; TRBD1 agrees at 9 bases. The CDR3 is 13 residues long. The germline V gene has CDR1 MDHEN and CDR2 SYDVKM. V shed 5 bases and J 4 bases; nucleotides not matched to a gene: 1. The CDR3, as DNA: TGTGCCAGCAGTGGACAGGGGCCAGATACGCAGTATTTT. Its protein product is CASSGQGPDTQYF.

This chain joins TRBV28 and TRBJ2-1; D ambiguous. This CDR3 is built from 15 residues. Germline V gives CDR1 MDHEN, CDR2 SYDVKM. V was clipped by 4 bases and J by 2 bases, with 12 bases between them. The CDR3 bases are TGTGCCAGCAGTTCATTTGGGTGGGCCTACAATGAGCAGTTCTTC. Translation: CASSSFGWAYNEQFF.

The chain couples TRBV6-6 to TRBJ2-6; no clear D. V lost 8 bases, J lost 4 bases, and 9 bases lay in between. CDR1 is MNHNY, CDR2 SVGAGI, per germline (reference sequence). The CDR3 extends over 13 amino acids. The CDR3 nucleotides read TGTGCCAGCCACATGGGCGGGGCCAACGTCCTGACTTTC. Encoded protein: CASHMGGANVLTF.

CDR3 protein: CASSPQAGDHEQYF. CDR3 nucleotides: TGTGCCAGCTCACCACAGGCAGGGGACCACGAGCAGTACTTC. The V call is TRBV18, the J call TRBJ2-7, with a possible D match to TRBD1 (6 bases). The V and J ends lost 1 base and 5 bases respectively, with 12 bases between them. Germline V CDR1 and CDR2: KGHSH, LQKENI. This CDR3 spans 14 amino acids.

This chain connects TRBV6-1 to TRBJ1-4; a weak D match, TRBD1 (5 bases). Trimming pared 3 bases from V and 8 bases from J, leaving 13 bases between. This CDR3 contains 14 residues. Per germline, CDR1 MNHNS and CDR2 SASEGT. The CDR3: CASSESWGSEKLFF. The CDR3, as DNA: TGTGCCAGCAGTGAGAGTTGGGGGTCCGAAAAACTGTTTTTT.

The J gene is TRBJ2-6, the V gene TRBV11-2; 8 nucleotides agree with TRBD1. The ends lost 0 bases at V and 2 bases at J; junction bases unmatched: 6. The CDR3 contains 18 residues. Germline lookup yields CDR1 SGHAT and CDR2 FQNNGV. This CDR3 is CASSLEVQGAAGANVLTF. CDR3 DNA sequence: TGTGCCAGCAGCTTAGAAGTGCAGGGGGCGGCTGGGGCCAACGTCCTGACTTTC.

The gene calls are TRBV18 and TRBJ2-7; maybe TRBD2 (5 bases). Trimming shortened V by 1 base and J by 8 bases, and 12 bases separated the two germline ends. The CDR3 extends over 13 amino acids. Per germline, CDR1 KGHSH and CDR2 LQKENI. CDR3 DNA: TGTGCCAGCTCACCACAGCGACTAAGTAAGCAGTACTTC. Amino acids: CASSPQRLSKQYF. The full variable domain, completed using reference TRBV18 and TRBJ2-7, is NAGVMQNPRHLVRRRGQEARLRCSPMKGHSHVYWYRQLPEEGLKFMVYLQKENIIDESGMPKERFSAEFPKEGPSILRIQQVVRGDSAAYFCASSPQRLSKQYFGPGTRLTVT.

The V gene is TRBV7-9, the J gene TRBJ2-5; D is perhaps TRBD2 (6 bases). Germline V gene data show CDR1 as SEHNR and CDR2 as FQNEAQ (reference sequence). The CDR3 has 13 amino acids. Trimming left V 3 bases short and J 4 bases short, with 9 bases between. The CDR3 protein is CASSFQGGETQYF. DNA of the CDR3: TGTGCCAGCAGCTTTCAGGGAGGAGAGACCCAGTACTTC.

The chain employs TRBV6-5 and TRBJ1-2; 9 bases are shared with TRBD1. The V and J ends lost 6 bases and 3 bases, in that order; junction bases with no gene match: 2. The CDR3 contains 13 residues. Germline-derived CDR1 and CDR2 are MNHEY and SVGAGI. The CDR3, as DNA: TGTGCCAGCAGCGACAGGGGGGACTATGGCTACACCTTC. This sequence encodes CASSDRGDYGYTF.

The V call is TRBV5-1, the J call TRBJ1-1; D ambiguous. This CDR3 spans 14 amino acids. Trimming pared 0 bases from V and 4 bases from J, leaving 10 bases between. Germline values: CDR1 SGHRS, CDR2 YFSETQ. The CDR3 is CASSLGIRGTEAFF. Here the CDR3 DNA reads TGCGCCAGCAGCTTGGGCATTCGGGGCACTGAAGCTTTCTTT.

The chain links TRBV5-1 to TRBJ2-3; no definite D call. Germline loops: CDR1 SGHRS, CDR2 YFSETQ. V was shortened by 3 bases and J by 0 bases, with 11 bases between the two germline ends. CDR3 length: 15 amino acids. The CDR3 loop is CASSSTSLSTDTQYF. CDR3 in DNA: TGCGCCAGCAGCTCCACGAGCCTTAGCACAGATACGCAGTATTTT.